This T cell receptor beta chain was captured by sequencing in a study of shared clonotypes between healthy human individuals (dated by TCRdb to 2020 to 2022). Background on the whole study: The cohort comprised a couple of women and a few men aged 18 to 49 years. To increase sequencing depth and limit assay-specific biases, TCR repertoire library preparation and sequencing were carried out by different laboratories using diverse techniques. Blood TCR repertoires of about 5 healthy adults were deeply sequenced to estimate repertoire size and the extent of clonotype sharing between individuals. Between about 0.8 and 9.5 billion PBMCs per donor were obtained by leukapheresis. For each donor, CD4 naive and CD4 memory were each run on three plates, CD8 naive on two plates, and CD8 memory on one plate.

The CDR3 numbers 15 residues from cysteine through phenylalanine. CDR3 DNA is the only sequence kept; it has 45 bases, read in frame from the first base. Deletion took 1 base off V and 3 bases off J, with a span of 7 bases between the germline ends. The germline V gene specifies SGHAT as CDR1 and FQNNGV as CDR2. About this clone: It has no known antigen specificity. No qualities accompany the bases; no much larger clone lies one base away.

TCR CDR3 regions were amplified from genomic DNA by multiplex PCR using the deep immunoSEQ assay. Genomic DNA extracted from each cell subset was distributed evenly over all wells of several immunoSEQ 96-well plates, and each plate served as one replicate. Each replicate PCR for sorted subsets received 200 ng genomic DNA, equal to roughly 29,000 T cell genomes. Purified libraries were measured with a Qubit 3.0 fluorometer, size-checked on a Bioanalyzer 2100, and measured again with the KAPA Library Quantification kit. Each immunoSEQ 96-well plate was sequenced on its own single-read 150-cycle Illumina NextSeq 550 flow cell. As for the original processing: The immunoSEQ output contained only junctional sequences without quality scores, so filtering could not match that applied to full-length reads. To assign V/J genes and CDR3, sequences were annotated using PyIR, a Python wrapper for IgBLAST v1.9, with IMGT germline references. Reads with weak V/J assignments (E-value above 1e-6), missing CDR3, stop codons, out-of-frame junctions, or ambiguous translated residues were removed. V3J clonotypes were defined by identical inferred V gene, J gene, and CDR3 amino acid sequence. The percentage overlap between two repertoires was calculated by dividing the number of shared unique clonotypes by the size of the smaller repertoire. Three approaches were used to assess repertoire richness: RTK rarefaction, the Chao1 estimator, and Recon v2.1 estimates of unobserved clonotypes. Generation probabilities were computed with OLGA for all TCRbeta clonotypes obtained by the gDNA method from a handful of donors. TCRdb re-hosts the immuneACCESS table, in-frame sequences only. Its copies lack some clones; in the studies checked, an unresolved V gene accounts for under half of them, and the cause for the rest is not known. The DNA was the basis for D and trimming; V, J and clone size are from that table. The sample data list 2 million to 2.5 million clones, and more than 85% of these were observed just once. More than 0.35% of the sample is taken by the ten largest.

Overall results and qualifications from the work: Clonotypes shared by all four sorted-subset donors showed higher generation probabilities than non-shared clonotypes. Even with the large sequencing depth, rarefaction of the sorted-subset datasets indicated that sequencing was incomplete. When a handful of donors were compared, the shared fraction of clonotypes was about 5.4% for naive CD4, 3% to 4% for naive CD8, more than 2% for memory CD4, and 0.4% for memory CD8. The small number of donors limited the genetic and exposure-history diversity represented. Only blood was sampled, and tissue TCR repertoires likely differ from those in blood. Pairwise subsampling indicated that sequencing depth was expected to affect the degree of clonotype sharing among donors. Larger estimated clonotype richness was generally found for naive subsets than for memory subsets.

Donors were healthy HIV-negative adults with no recently reported acute infections or vaccinations. Only Caucasian adults living in Nashville, Tennessee, USA were represented among the donors. Magnetic negative selection was used to enrich CD4+ T cells, after which naive cells were positively selected on CD45RA and the negative fraction became the memory subset. Blood was obtained by leukapheresis, after which PBMCs were separated by Ficoll-Histopaque density gradient centrifugation and cryopreserved in liquid nitrogen vapor phase. Analytical flow cytometry was used to check the purity and quantity of every magnetically sorted T cell population. From each sorted fraction, genomic DNA was isolated and quantified by UV absorbance on a Nanodrop 2000c.

The source is a man aged 18 to 30 in good health. Some clones in this sample may be carry-over from other donors' samples. The chain joins TRBV11-2 to TRBJ1-6, with no reliable assignment of the D segment. Sequencing was carried out using naive CD4+ T cells from PBMCs. The cell subset or site label of this sample denotes: CD45RA+ positively selected. The CDR3 reads as follows: CASSLGQGYNSPLHF. DNA sequence: TGTGCCAGCAGCTTAGGGCAAGGCTATAATTCACCCCTCCACTTT.